This T cell receptor (beta chain) was recovered during a study of human T cells and chemical hapten exposure. The time point denotes: pre-sensitization, week 0. This sample's treatment: therapeutic diphenylcyclopropenone sensitization with weekly scalp DPC. The germline V gene has CDR1 LGHNA and CDR2 YNFKEQ. V was pared by 6 bases and J by 0 bases, with 12 bases between. This CDR3 is built from 14 residues. TCRdb reprocessed the RACE reads with MiXCR, giving one entry per CDR3 protein. Here the sample spans 200,000 to 300,000 distinct CDR3 sequences, 7.5% to 9% being singletons. The sequences come from whole blood, collected in connection with sensitization to the hapten diphenylcyclopropenone (DPC). This clonotype originated in a middle-aged woman with alopecia areata. Some clones in this sample may be carry-over from other donors' samples. The J gene is TRBJ2-7, the V gene TRBV4-2, with D possibly matching TRBD1 (6 bases). This CDR3 is CASSLQGYSYEQYF. DNA for the CDR3: TGTGCCAGCAGTCTACAGGGATACTCCTACGAGCAGTACTTC.